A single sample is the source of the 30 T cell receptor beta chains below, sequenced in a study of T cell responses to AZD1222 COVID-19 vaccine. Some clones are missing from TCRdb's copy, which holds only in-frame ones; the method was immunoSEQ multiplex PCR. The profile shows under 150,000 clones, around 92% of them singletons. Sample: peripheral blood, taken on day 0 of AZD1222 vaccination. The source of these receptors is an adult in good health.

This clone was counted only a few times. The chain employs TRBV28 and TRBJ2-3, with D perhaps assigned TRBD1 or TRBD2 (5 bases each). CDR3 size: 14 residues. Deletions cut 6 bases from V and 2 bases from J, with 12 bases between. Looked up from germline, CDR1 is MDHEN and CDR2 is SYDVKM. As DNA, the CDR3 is TGTGCCAGCAGCCGGGGACGGATCACAGATACGCAGTATTTT. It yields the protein CASSRGRITDTQYF.

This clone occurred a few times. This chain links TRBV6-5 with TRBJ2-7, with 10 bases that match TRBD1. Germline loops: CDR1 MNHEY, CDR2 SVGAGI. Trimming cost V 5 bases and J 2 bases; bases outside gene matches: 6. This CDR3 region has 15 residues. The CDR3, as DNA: TGTGCCAGCAGTAGAACCGGGACAGGGGCCTACGAGCAGTACTTC. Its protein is CASSRTGTGAYEQYF.

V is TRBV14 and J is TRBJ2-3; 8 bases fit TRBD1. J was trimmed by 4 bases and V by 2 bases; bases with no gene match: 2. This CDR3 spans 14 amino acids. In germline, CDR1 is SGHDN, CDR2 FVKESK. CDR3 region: CASSQQGAPDTQYF. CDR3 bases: TGTGCCAGCAGCCAACAGGGGGCTCCAGATACGCAGTATTTT.

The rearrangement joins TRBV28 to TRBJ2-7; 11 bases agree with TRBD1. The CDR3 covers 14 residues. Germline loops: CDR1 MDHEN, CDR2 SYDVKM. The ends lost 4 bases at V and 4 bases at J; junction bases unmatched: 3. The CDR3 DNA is TGTGCCAGCAGTTACCGGGACAGGGGGTACGAGCAGTACTTC. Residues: CASSYRDRGYEQYF.

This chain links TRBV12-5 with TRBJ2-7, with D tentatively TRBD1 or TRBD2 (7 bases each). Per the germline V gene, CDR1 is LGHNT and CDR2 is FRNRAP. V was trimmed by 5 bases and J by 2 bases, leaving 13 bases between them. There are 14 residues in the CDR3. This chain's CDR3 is CASGRGRGPYEQYF. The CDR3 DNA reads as TGTGCTAGTGGTCGGGGGAGGGGGCCCTACGAGCAGTACTTC.

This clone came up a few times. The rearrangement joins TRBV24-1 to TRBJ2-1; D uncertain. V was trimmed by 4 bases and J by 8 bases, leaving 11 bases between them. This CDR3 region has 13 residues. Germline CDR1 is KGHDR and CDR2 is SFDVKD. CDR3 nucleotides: TGTGCCACCAGTGACCCCACTCTGGATGAGCAGTTCTTC. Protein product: CATSDPTLDEQFF.

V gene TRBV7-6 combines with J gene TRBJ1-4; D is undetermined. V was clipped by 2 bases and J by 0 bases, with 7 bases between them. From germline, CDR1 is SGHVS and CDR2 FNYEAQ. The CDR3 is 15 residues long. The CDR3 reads CASSLRPATNEKLFF. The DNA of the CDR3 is TGTGCCAGCAGCTTACGGCCCGCAACTAATGAAAAACTGTTTTTT.

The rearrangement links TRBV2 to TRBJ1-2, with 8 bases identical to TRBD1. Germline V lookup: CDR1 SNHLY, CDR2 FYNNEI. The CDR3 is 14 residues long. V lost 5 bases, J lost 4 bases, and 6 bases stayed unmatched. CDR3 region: CASSFRGQGYGYTF. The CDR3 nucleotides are TGTGCCAGCAGTTTCAGGGGGCAGGGCTATGGCTACACCTTC.

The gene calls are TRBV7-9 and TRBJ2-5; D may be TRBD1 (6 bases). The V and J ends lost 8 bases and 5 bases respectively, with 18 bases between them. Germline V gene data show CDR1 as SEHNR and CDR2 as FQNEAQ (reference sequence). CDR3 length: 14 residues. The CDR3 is CASSRVGGMETQYF. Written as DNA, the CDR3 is TGTGCCAGCTCCCGGGTAGGGGGAATGGAGACCCAGTACTTC.

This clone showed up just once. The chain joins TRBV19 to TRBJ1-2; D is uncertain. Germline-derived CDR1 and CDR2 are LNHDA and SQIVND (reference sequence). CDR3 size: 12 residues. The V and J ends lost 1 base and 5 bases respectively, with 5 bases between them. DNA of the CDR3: TGTGCCAGTAGTATAGGCCGGTATGGCTACACCTTC. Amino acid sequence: CASSIGRYGYTF.

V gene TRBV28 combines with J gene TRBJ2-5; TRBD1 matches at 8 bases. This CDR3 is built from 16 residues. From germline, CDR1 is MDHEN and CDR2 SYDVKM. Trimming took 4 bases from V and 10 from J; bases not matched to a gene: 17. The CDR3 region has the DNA TGTGCCAGCAGTTCCCCAGGGACAGGCGCCGATGTGGGCCAGTACTTC. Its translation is CASSSPGTGADVGQYF.

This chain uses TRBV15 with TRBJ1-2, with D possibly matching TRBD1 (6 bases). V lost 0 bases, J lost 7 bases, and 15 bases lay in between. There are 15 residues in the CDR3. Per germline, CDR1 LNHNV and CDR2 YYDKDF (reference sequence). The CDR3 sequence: CATSRDPRQDSGYTF. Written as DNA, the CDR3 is TGTGCCACCAGCAGAGACCCCCGACAGGACAGTGGCTACACCTTC. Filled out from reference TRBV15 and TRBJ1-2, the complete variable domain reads DAMVIQNPRYQVTQFGKPVTLSCSQTLNHNVMYWYQQKSSQAPKLLFHYYDKDFNNEADTPDNFQSRRPNTSFCFLDIRSPGLGDTAMYLCATSRDPRQDSGYTFGSGTRLTVV.

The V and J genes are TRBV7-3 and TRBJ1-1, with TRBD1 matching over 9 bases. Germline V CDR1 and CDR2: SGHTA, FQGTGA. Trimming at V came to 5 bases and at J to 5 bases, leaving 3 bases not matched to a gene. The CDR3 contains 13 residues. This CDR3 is CASSEQGATEAFF. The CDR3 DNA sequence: TGTGCCAGCAGCGAACAGGGGGCTACTGAAGCTTTCTTT.

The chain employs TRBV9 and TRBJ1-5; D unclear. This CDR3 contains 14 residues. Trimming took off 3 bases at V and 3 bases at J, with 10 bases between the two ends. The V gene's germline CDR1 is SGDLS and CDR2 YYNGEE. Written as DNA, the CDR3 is TGTGCCAGCAGCGCTAACGCAGACAATCAGCCCCAGCATTTT. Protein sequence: CASSANADNQPQHF.

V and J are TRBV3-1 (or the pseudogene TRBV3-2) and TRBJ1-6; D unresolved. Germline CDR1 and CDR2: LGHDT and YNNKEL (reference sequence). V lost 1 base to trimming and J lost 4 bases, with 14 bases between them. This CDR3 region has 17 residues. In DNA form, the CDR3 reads TGTGCCAGCAGCCAAGGGCACCGAGCGCCATATAATTCACCCCTCCACTTT. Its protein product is CASSQGHRAPYNSPLHF.

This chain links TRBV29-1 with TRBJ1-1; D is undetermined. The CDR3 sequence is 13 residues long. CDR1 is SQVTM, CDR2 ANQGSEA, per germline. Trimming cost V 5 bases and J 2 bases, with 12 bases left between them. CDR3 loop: CSVLDGFNTEAFF. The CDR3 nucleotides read TGCAGCGTTTTGGACGGATTTAACACTGAAGCTTTCTTT.

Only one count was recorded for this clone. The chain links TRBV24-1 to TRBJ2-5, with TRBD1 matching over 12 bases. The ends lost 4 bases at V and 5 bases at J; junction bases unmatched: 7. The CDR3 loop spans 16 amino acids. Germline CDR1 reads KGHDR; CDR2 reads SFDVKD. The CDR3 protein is CATSDSGTGGLETQYF. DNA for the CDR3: TGTGCCACCAGTGACTCCGGGACAGGGGGCTTGGAGACCCAGTACTTC.

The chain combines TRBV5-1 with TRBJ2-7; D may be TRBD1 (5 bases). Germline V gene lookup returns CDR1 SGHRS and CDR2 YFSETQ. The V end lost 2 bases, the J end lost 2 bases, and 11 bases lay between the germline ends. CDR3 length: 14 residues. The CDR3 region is CASSFQGTTYEQYF. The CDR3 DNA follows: TGCGCCAGCAGCTTTCAGGGTACTACCTACGAGCAGTACTTC.

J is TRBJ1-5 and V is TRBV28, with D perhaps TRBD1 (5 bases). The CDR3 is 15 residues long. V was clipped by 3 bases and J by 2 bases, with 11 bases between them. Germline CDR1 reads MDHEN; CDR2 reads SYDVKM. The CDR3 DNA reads TGTGCCAGCAGTTTCTACGGGGCGGGCAATCAGCCCCAGCATTTT. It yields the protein CASSFYGAGNQPQHF.

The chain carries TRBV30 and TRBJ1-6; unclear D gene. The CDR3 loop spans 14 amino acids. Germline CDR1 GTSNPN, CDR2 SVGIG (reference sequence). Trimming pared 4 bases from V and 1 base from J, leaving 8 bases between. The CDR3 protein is CAWKGRSYNSPLHF. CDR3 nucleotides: TGTGCCTGGAAAGGACGGTCCTATAATTCACCCCTCCACTTT.

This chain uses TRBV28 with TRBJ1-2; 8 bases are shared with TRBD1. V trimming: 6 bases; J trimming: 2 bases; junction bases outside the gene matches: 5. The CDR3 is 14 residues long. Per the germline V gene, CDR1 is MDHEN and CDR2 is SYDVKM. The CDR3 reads CASRGTGGNYGYTF. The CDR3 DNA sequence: TGTGCCAGCAGGGGGACAGGTGGGAACTATGGCTACACCTTC.

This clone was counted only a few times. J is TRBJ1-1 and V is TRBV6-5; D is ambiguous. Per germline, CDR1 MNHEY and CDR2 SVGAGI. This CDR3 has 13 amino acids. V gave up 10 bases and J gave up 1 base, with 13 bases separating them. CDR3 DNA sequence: TGTGCCATCTCCCGGGGAAGGAACACTGAAGCTTTCTTT. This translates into CAISRGRNTEAFF.

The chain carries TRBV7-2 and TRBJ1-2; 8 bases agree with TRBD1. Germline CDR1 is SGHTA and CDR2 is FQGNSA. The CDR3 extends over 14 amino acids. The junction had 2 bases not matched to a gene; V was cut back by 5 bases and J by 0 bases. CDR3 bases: TGTGCCAGCAGCAGCAGGGGGCCTAACTATGGCTACACCTTC. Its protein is CASSSRGPNYGYTF.

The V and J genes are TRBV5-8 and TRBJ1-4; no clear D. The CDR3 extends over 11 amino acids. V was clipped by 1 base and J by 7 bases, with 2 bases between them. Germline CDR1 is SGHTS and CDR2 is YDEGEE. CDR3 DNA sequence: TGTGCCAGCAGCTTGTTTGAAAAACTGTTTTTT. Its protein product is CASSLFEKLFF.

CDR3 in amino acids: CASSRLKNRTGSKFTDTQYF. The CDR3 DNA reads as TGCGCCAGCAGTCGGTTAAAAAATCGGACAGGGAGCAAATTCACAGATACGCAGTATTTT. This chain uses TRBV23-1 with TRBJ2-3, with 8 bases that match TRBD1. TRBV23-1 is assigned to the ORF class and has an uncertain function. CDR3 length: 20 amino acids. V was clipped by 4 bases and J by 2 bases; unmatched bases: 20.

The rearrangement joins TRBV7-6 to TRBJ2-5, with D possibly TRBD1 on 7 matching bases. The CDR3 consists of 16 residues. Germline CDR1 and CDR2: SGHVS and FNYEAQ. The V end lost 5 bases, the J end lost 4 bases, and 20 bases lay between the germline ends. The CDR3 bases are TGTGCCAGCAGCCCCTTGGCTAGCGCAGGGGGAGAGACCCAGTACTTC. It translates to CASSPLASAGGETQYF.

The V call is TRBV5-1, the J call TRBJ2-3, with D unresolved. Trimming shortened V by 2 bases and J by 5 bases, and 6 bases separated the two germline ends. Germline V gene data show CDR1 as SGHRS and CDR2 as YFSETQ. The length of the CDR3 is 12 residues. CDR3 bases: TGCGCCAGCAGCTTATATGGAGATACGCAGTATTTT. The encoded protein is CASSLYGDTQYF.

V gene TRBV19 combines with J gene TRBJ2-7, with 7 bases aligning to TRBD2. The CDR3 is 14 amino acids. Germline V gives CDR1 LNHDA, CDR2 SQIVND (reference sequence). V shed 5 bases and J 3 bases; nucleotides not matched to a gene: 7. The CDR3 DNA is TGTGCCAGTAGTGCGGCGGGAGACCGCTACGAGCAGTACTTC. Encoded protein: CASSAAGDRYEQYF.

CDR3 in amino acids: CASSLTRTGGGYGYTF. CDR3 DNA: TGTGCCAGCAGTTTGACCCGGACAGGGGGCGGGTATGGCTACACCTTC. The V call is TRBV28, the J call TRBJ1-2, with TRBD1 identical over 11 bases. The ends lost 3 bases at V and 5 bases at J; junction bases unmatched: 8. The CDR3 is 16 residues long. The V gene's germline CDR1 is MDHEN and CDR2 SYDVKM.

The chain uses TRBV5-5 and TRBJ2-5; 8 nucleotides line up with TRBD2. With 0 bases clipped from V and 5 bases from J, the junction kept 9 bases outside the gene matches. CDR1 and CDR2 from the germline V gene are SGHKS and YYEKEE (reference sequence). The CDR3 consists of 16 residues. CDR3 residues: CASSLVSGKAWETQYF. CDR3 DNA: TGTGCCAGCAGCTTGGTTAGCGGGAAAGCATGGGAGACCCAGTACTTC.